A selection of T cell receptor beta chains follows, all from one sample in a study of Graves' ophthalmopathy and Graves' hyperthyroidism. One entry per CDR3 protein, called by TCRdb with MiXCR from the multiplex PCR reads. The sample comprises under 350,000 distinct CDR3 sequences, 15% to 20% of which are singletons, and roughly an eighth rests with the top ten. The specimen sequenced was peripheral blood. Source of these receptors: an adult man with Graves' ophthalmopathy. Each CDR3 is given with its conserved first and last residue. Fields, in order: J gene, D gene, clone size, V gene, CDR3 DNA, CDR3 protein. D genes are given only for firm matches. Expanded clones are given a class, and other clones once, few, many or no size at all.

J: TRBJ2-7; D: TRBD2; size: many; V: TRBV4-1; DNA: TGCGCCAGCAGCCAGGGGGCTAGCGGGAGTTTTTACGAGCAGTACTTC; CDR3: CASSQGASGSFYEQYF
J: TRBJ1-6; D: -; size: many; V: TRBV6-2/TRBV6-3; DNA: TGTGCCAGCAGTCAACGACAGTTGAGCTCCTATAATTCACCCCTCCACTTT; CDR3: CASSQRQLSSYNSPLHF
J: TRBJ1-1; D: -; size: -; V: TRBV7-9; DNA: TGTGCCAGCAGCCTATTAATGGGTGAAGCTTTCTTT; CDR3: CASSLLMGEAFF
J: TRBJ1-1; D: TRBD1; size: many; V: TRBV6-1; DNA: TGTGCCAGCAGACCGGGACAGGGGATGGGGATGAACACTGAAGCTTTCTTT; CDR3: CASRPGQGMGMNTEAFF
J: TRBJ1-3; D: -; size: -; V: TRBV7-9; DNA: TGTGCCAGCAGCTTAGGCTTCCTCTCTGGAAACACCATATATTTT; CDR3: CASSLGFLSGNTIYF
J: TRBJ1-1; D: -; size: many; V: TRBV19; DNA: TGTGCCAGTAGTCTCGGATGGGACACTGAAGCTTTCTTT; CDR3: CASSLGWDTEAFF
J: TRBJ2-7; D: -; size: many; V: TRBV29-1; DNA: TGCAGCGTTGTGCACAGCAGCTCCTACGAGCAGTACTTC; CDR3: CSVVHSSSYEQYF
J: TRBJ2-7; D: TRBD2; size: many; V: TRBV7-2; DNA: TGTGCCAGCAGCAGTCGAGTAGCGGGATCGTACGAGCAGTACTTC; CDR3: CASSSRVAGSYEQYF
J: TRBJ2-6; D: -; size: -; V: TRBV11-1; DNA: TGTGCCAGCAGCTTAGGTGCATCTCCGAGGGTCTCGGGGGCCAACGTCCTGATTTTC; CDR3: CASSLGASPRVSGANVLIF
J: TRBJ2-5; D: TRBD2; size: many; V: TRBV6-1; DNA: TGTGCCAGCAGACTGGGACTAACGCTTGAGACCCAGTACTTC; CDR3: CASRLGLTLETQYF
J: TRBJ1-1; D: TRBD1; size: many; V: TRBV2; DNA: TGTGCCAGCAGTTTGGACAGGGGCACCACTGAAGCTTTCTTT; CDR3: CASSLDRGTTEAFF
J: TRBJ2-7; D: TRBD2; size: many; V: TRBV30; DNA: TGTGCCTGGAGTGTACCGGGACTAGCCCACGAGCAGTACTTC; CDR3: CAWSVPGLAHEQYF
J: TRBJ1-5; D: -; size: -; V: TRBV6-1; DNA: TGTGCCAGCAGTGGGGGCGTCGGGGGGCCCCAGCATTTT; CDR3: CASSGGVGGPQHF
J: TRBJ2-7; D: -; size: -; V: TRBV6-9; DNA: TGTGCCAGCAGTTACGGGGAGCAGTACTTC; CDR3: CASSYGEQYF
J: TRBJ2-7; D: TRBD2; size: few; V: TRBV2; DNA: TGTGCCAGCGGGGGACTAGCGTCCCACGAGCAGTACTTC; CDR3: CASGGLASHEQYF
J: TRBJ2-7; D: TRBD2; size: many; V: TRBV20-1; DNA: TGCAGTGCTAGAGATAGCGGGAGTGCCTACGAGCAGTACTTC; CDR3: CSARDSGSAYEQYF
J: TRBJ1-1; D: -; size: many; V: TRBV2; DNA: TGTGCCAGCAGTCCCAACAGGGAACAAACTGAAGCTTTCTTT; CDR3: CASSPNREQTEAFF
J: TRBJ1-1; D: TRBD1; size: many; V: TRBV11-1; DNA: TGTGCCAGCAGCCAAGTGGGGACAGACTGGGCGAACACTGAAGCTTTCTTT; CDR3: CASSQVGTDWANTEAFF
J: TRBJ1-1; D: TRBD1; size: -; V: TRBV6-1; DNA: TGTGCCAGCAGTGGGGACAGGGGGCTATTGTACACTGAAGCTTTCTTT; CDR3: CASSGDRGLLYTEAFF